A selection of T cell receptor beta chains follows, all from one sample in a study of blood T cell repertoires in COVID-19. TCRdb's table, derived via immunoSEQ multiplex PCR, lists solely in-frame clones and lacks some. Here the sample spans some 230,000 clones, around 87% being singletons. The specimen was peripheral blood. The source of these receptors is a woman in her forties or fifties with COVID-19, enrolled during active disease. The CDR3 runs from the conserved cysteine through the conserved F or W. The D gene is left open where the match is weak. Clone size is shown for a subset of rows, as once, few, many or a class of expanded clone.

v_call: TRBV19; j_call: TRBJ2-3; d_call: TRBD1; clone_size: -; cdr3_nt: TGTGCCAGTAGTCGGACAGGGGGCGTAAATACGCAGTATTTT; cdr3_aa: CASSRTGGVNTQYF
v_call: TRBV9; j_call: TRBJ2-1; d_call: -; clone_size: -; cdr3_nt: TGTGCCAGCAGCCCAGGCCCAAGTGAAGGGGCCTACAATGAGCAGTTCTTC; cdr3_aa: CASSPGPSEGAYNEQFF
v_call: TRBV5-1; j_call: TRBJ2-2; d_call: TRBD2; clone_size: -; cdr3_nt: TGCGCCAGCAGCTTCCTTGCGGGGGGGAACACCGGGGAGCTGTTTTTT; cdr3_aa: CASSFLAGGNTGELFF
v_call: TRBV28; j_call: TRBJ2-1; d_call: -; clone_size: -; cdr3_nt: TGTGCCACCCAGGCGGGGGCTTCCTACAATGAGCAGTTCTTC; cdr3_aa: CATQAGASYNEQFF
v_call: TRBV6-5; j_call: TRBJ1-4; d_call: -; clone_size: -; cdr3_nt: TGTGCCAGCGTGGAGGGGTATGAAAAACTGTTTTTT; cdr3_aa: CASVEGYEKLFF
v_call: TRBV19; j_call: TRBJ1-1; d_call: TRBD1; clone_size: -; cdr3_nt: TGTGCCACCAGACAGGGAGGTACTGAAGCTTTCTTT; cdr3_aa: CATRQGGTEAFF
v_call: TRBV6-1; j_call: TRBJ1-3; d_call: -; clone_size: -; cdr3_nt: TGTGCCAGCAGTGAAGACGGTGGCTCTGGAAACACCATATATTTT; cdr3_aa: CASSEDGGSGNTIYF
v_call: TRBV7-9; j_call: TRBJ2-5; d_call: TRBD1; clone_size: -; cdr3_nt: TGTGCCAGCAGCCCGGACAGGGTTGAGACCCAGTACTTC; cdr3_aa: CASSPDRVETQYF
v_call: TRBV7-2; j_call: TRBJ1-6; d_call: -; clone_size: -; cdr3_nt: TGTGCCAGCAGCTTGCCAGGTTTCTATAATTCACCCCTCCACTTT; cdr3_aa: CASSLPGFYNSPLHF
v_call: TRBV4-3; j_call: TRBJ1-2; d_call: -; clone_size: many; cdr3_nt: TGCGCCAGCAGCCAAGATCGTGGCCACAGGGATCTGAGTGGCTACACCTTC; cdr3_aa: CASSQDRGHRDLSGYTF
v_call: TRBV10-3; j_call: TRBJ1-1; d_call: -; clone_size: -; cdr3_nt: TGTGCCATCAGTGAGTCGCTACTCGGGAGCACTGAAGCTTTCTTT; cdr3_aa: CAISESLLGSTEAFF
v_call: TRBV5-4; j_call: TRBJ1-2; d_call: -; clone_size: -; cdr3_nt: TGTGCCAGCCTTGTGCACCCGACAGCCAATAACTATGGCTACACCTTC; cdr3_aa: CASLVHPTANNYGYTF
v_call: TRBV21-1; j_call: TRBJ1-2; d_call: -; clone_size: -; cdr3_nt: TGTGCCAGCAGCAAAAAGACCGGGACAGGGAATGGCTATGGCTACACCTTC; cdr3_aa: CASSKKTGTGNGYGYTF
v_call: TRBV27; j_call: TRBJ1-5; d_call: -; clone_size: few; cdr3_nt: TGTGCCAGCAGTTCCAATAGCAATCAGCCCCAGCATTTT; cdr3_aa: CASSSNSNQPQHF
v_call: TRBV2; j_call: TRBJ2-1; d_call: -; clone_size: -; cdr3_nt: TGTGCCAGCAGTGAGTTGGCTAGTATGTACAATGAGCAGTTCTTC; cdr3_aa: CASSELASMYNEQFF
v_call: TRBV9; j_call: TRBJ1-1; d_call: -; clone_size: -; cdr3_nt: TGTGCCAGCAGCGCCACGAAGGGGCGTTTCTACACTGAAGCTTTCTTT; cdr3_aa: CASSATKGRFYTEAFF
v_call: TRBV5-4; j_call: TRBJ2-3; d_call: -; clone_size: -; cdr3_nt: TGTGCCAGCAGCACCGGACGGATCAGGGGGGGCACAGATACGCAGTATTTT; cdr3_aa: CASSTGRIRGGTDTQYF
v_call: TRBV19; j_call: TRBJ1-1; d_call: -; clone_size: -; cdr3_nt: TGTGCCAGTAGTATACGGTCGACAGGTTTCATGAACACTGAAGCTTTCTTT; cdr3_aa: CASSIRSTGFMNTEAFF
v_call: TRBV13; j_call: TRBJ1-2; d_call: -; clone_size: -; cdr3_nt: TGTGCCAGCAGGATTGCGGGCACTAACTATGGCTACACCTTC; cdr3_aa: CASRIAGTNYGYTF
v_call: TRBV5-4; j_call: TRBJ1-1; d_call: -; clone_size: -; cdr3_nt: TGTGCCAGCAGATTATGGACTGGGAGGCCTGAAGCTTTCTTT; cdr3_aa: CASRLWTGRPEAFF
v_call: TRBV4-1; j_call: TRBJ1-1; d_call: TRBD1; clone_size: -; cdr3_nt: TGCGCCAGCAGCCAACCCCGACAGGGGGTGGGAATGAACACTGAAGCTTTCTTT; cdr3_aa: CASSQPRQGVGMNTEAFF
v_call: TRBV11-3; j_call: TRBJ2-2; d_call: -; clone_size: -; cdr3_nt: TGTGCCAGCAGACCCACAGGGATCAACACCGGGGAGCTGTTTTTT; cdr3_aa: CASRPTGINTGELFF
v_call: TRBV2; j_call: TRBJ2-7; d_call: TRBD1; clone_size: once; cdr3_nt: TGTGCCAGCAGTGGAGTCGGGACAGGGGGCAACTACGAGCAGTACTTC; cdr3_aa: CASSGVGTGGNYEQYF
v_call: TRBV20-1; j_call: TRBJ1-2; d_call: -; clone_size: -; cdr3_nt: TGCAGTGCTCCCAGGAACTATGGCTACACCTTC; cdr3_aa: CSAPRNYGYTF
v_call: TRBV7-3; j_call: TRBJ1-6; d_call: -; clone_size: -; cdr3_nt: TGTGCCAGCAGCTCCGTAAGAGGCGCAAGCTCCTATAATTCACCCCTCCACTTT; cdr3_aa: CASSSVRGASSYNSPLHF
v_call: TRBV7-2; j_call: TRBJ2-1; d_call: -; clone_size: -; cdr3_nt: TGTGCCAGCAGCTTCAACCCTTATAGCTCCTCCAATGAGCAGTTCTTC; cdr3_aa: CASSFNPYSSSNEQFF
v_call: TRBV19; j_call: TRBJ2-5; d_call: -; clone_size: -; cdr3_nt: TGTGCCAGTAGGTCCAGGGGGGCTGTGGAGACCCAGTACTTC; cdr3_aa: CASRSRGAVETQYF
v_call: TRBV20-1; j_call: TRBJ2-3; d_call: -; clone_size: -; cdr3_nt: TGCAGTGCTAGTCTTCAGCGGGTCCCGACTGCCACAGATACGCAGTATTTT; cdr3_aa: CSASLQRVPTATDTQYF
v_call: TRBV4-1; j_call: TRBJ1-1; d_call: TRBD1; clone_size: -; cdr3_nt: TGCGCCAGCAGCTACTTGACAGGGGGCAACACTGAAGCTTTCTTT; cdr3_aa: CASSYLTGGNTEAFF
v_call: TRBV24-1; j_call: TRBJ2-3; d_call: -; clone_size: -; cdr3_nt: TGTGCCACCAGTGATAGGCAGGGTCGGACAGATACGCAGTATTTT; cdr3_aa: CATSDRQGRTDTQYF
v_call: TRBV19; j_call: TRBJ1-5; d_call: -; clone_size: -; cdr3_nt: TGTGCCAGTAGTATAGGCGGTCTAGCCACCCTAAATCAGCCCCAGCATTTT; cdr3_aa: CASSIGGLATLNQPQHF
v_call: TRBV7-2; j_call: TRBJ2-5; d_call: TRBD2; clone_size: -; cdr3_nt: TGTGCCAGCAGCGTAGCGGGGGCTAAAGAGACCCAGTACTTC; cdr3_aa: CASSVAGAKETQYF
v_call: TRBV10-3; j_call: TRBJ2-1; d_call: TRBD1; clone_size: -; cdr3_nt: TGTGCCATCAGTGAGTTGGGTCGCAGGGGGCTCTACAATGAGCAGTTCTTC; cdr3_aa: CAISELGRRGLYNEQFF
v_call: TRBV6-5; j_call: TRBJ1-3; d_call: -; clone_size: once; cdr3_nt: TGTGCCAGCAGTTACTCGACGGGAGGGCCTGGAAACACCATATATTTT; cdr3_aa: CASSYSTGGPGNTIYF
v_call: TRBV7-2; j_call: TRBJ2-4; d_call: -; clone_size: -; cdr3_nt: TGTGCCAGCAGCTTAGAGGGCCGACTCAGGGACATTCAGTACTTC; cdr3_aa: CASSLEGRLRDIQYF
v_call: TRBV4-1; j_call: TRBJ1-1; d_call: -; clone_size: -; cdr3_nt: TGCGCCAGCACCCAGGGAGCGAACACTGAAGCTTTCTTT; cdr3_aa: CASTQGANTEAFF
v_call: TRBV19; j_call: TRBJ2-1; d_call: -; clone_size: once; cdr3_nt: TGTGCCAGTAGCTCCGCAAGGGGCCCCTACAATGAGCAGTTCTTC; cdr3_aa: CASSSARGPYNEQFF
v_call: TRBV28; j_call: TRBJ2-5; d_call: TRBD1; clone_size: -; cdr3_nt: TGTGCCAGCAGTCACGGGACAGGGAAGGGCATAGGAGAGACCCAGTACTTC; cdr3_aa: CASSHGTGKGIGETQYF
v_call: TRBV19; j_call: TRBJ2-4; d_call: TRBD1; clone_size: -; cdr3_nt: TGTGCCAGTAGTCCTCGGGACAGGGTAACCAAAAACATTCAGTACTTC; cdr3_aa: CASSPRDRVTKNIQYF
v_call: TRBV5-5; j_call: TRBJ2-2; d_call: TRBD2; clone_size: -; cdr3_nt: TGTGCCAGCATTGCGGGGGGCTACACCGGGGAGCTGTTTTTT; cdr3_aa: CASIAGGYTGELFF
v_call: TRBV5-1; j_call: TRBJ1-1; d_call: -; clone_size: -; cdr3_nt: TGCGCCAGCAGCGTTACGGGGGAAACTGAAGCTTTCTTT; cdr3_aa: CASSVTGETEAFF
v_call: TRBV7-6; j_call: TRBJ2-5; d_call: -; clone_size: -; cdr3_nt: TGTGCCAGCAGCCCGGGGGAGACCCAGTACTTC; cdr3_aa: CASSPGETQYF
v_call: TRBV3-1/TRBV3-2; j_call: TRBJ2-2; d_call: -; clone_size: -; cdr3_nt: TGTGCCAGCAGCCAAGATTGGCAGAAGAACACCGGGGAGCTGTTTTTT; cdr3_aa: CASSQDWQKNTGELFF
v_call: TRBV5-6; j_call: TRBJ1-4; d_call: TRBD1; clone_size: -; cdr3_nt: TGTGCCAGCAGCTCCCAGACAGGGGGAACTAATGAAAAACTGTTTTTT; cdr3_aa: CASSSQTGGTNEKLFF
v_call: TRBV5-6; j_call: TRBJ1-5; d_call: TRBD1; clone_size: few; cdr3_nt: TGTGCCAGCAGCTTGGGGACAGGAAATCAGCCCCAGCATTTT; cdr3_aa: CASSLGTGNQPQHF
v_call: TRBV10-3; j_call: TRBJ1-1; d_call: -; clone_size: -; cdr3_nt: TGTGCCATCAGTGAAGAGGGAGGAATCACTGAAGCTTTCTTT; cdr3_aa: CAISEEGGITEAFF
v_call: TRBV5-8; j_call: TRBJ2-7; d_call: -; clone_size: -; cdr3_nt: TGTGCCAGCAGCCCTATGGTACAGGGCGATCTCTCCTACGAGCAGTACTTC; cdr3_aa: CASSPMVQGDLSYEQYF
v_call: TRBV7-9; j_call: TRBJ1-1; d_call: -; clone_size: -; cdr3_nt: TGTGCCAGCAGCCGGACTGGGAACACTGAAGCTTTCTTT; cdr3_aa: CASSRTGNTEAFF
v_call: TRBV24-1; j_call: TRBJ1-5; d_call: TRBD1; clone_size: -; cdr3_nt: TGTGCCACCAGTGGACCGGGACAGACAAATCAGCCCCAGCATTTT; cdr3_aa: CATSGPGQTNQPQHF
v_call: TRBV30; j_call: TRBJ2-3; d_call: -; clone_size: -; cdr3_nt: TGTGCCTGGAGTCTTAGCGGATCCCGCGCTACGCAGTATTTT; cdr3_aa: CAWSLSGSRATQYF
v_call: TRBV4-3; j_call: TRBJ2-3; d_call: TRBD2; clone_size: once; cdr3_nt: TGCGCCAGCAGCCATATTAGCGGGGGGCCCACAGATACGCAGTATTTT; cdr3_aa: CASSHISGGPTDTQYF
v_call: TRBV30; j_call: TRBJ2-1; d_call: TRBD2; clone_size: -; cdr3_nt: TGTGCCTCGTCGGGGAGCGGGGGCGCCTACAATGAGCAGTTCTTC; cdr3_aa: CASSGSGGAYNEQFF